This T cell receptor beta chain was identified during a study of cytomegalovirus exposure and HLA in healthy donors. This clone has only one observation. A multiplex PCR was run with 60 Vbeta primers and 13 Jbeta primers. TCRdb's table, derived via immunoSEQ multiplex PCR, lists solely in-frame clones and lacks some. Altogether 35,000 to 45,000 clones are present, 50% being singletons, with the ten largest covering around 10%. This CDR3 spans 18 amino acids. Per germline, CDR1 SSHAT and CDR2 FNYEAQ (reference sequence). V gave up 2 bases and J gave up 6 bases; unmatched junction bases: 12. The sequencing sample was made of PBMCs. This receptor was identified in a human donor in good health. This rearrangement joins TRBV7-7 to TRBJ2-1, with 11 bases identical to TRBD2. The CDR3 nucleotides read TGTGCCAGCAGCTTAAACCCCGTTATTAGCGGGAGGGCCAATGAGCAGTTCTTC. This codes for CASSLNPVISGRANEQFF.